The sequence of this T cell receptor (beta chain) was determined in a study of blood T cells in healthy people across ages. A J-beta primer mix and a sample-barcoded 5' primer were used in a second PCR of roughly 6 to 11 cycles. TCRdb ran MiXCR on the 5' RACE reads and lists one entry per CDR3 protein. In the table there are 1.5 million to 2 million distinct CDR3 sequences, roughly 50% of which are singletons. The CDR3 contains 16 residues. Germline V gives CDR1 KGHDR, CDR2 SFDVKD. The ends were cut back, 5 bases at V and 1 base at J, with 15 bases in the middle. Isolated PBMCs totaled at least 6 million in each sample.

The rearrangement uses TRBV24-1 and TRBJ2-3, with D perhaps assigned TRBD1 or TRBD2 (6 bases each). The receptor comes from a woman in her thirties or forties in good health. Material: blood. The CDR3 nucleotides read TGTGCCACCAGTGGGTGGGGGGCTTTCGGCACAGATACGCAGTATTTT. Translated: CATSGWGAFGTDTQYF.